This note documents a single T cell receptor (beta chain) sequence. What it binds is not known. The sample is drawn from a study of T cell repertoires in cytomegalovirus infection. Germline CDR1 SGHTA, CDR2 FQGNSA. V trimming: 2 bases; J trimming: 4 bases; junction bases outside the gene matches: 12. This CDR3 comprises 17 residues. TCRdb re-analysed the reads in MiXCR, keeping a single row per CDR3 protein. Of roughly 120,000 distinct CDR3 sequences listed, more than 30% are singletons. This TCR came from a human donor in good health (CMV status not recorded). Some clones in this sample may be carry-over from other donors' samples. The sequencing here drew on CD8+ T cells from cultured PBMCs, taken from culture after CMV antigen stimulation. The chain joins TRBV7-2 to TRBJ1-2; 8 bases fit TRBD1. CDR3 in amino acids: CASSLSTGDFLVYGYTF. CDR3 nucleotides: TGTGCCAGCAGCTTATCGACAGGGGACTTTCTTGTCTATGGCTACACCTTC. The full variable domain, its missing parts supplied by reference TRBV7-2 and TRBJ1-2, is GAGVSQSPSNKVTEKGKDVELRCDPISGHTALYWYRQSLGQGLEFLIYFQGNSAPDKSGLPSDRFSAERTGGSVSTLTIQRTQQEDSAVYLCASSLSTGDFLVYGYTFGSGTRLTVV.